The 16 T cell receptor beta chains below come from one sample, sequenced in a study of identical twins. TCRdb fed the 5' RACE reads into MiXCR, producing one record per CDR3 protein. The sample carries some 1,600,000 distinct CDR3 sequences, about 32% recorded once. Sequencing input: cord blood. These receptors came from a newborn girl in good health.

The chain is built from TRBV20-1 and TRBJ2-1, with D unresolved. The germline V and J ends were trimmed by 3 bases and 6 bases, with 6 bases remaining between them. CDR1 DFQATT and CDR2 SNEGSKA come from the germline V gene (reference sequence). The CDR3 spans 11 residues. The CDR3 sequence: CSASRCNEQFF. The CDR3 DNA follows: TGCAGTGCTAGCCGATGCAATGAGCAGTTCTTC.

V gene TRBV6-2 or TRBV6-3 combines with J gene TRBJ2-1, with 15 bases matching TRBD2. CDR3 length equals 18 residues. Germline V gene lookup returns CDR1 MNHEY and CDR2 SVGEGT. The V and J ends lost 6 bases and 3 bases, in that order; junction bases with no gene match: 9. The CDR3 coding sequence is TGTGCCAGCAGGATTCCGGGACTAGCGGGGGGTGGCTACAATGAGCAGTTCTTC. Its translation: CASRIPGLAGGGYNEQFF.

This clonotype was seen only a few times. The J gene is TRBJ1-1, the V gene TRBV12-1. TRBV12-1 is labeled a pseudogene. The CDR3 extends over 15 amino acids. CDR3 protein: CASSLTGRKDTEAFF. The CDR3 DNA sequence: TGTGCCAGCAGCCTTACGGGGAGAAAGGACACTGAAGCTTTCTTT.

The CDR3 loop is CASSEAEISTDTQYF. The CDR3, as DNA: TGTGCCAGCAGTGAAGCAGAGATCTCCACAGATACGCAGTATTTT. V and J are TRBV6-1 and TRBJ2-3, with D hard to call. The CDR3 covers 15 residues. CDR1 MNHNS and CDR2 SASEGT come from the germline V gene. V lost 0 bases and J 2 bases, leaving 9 bases between the germline ends.

This clonotype was picked up a small number of times. Here the CDR3 reads CASSQDLVSGADTQYF. The CDR3 DNA is TGTGCCAGCAGCCAAGATCTGGTATCTGGCGCAGATACGCAGTATTTT. The V and J genes are TRBV4-2 and TRBJ2-3, with D hard to call. V was pared by 0 bases and J by 4 bases, with 14 bases between. Germline V CDR1 and CDR2: LGHNA, YNFKEQ. The CDR3 is 16 residues long.

In the case of this clonotype: This clone may be a read error of a much larger clone one base away. The J gene is TRBJ2-3, the V gene TRBV4-1; 10 bases match TRBD2. Per germline, CDR1 MGHRA and CDR2 YSYEKL. V gave up 7 bases and J gave up 5 bases; unmatched junction bases: 3. This CDR3 spans 13 amino acids. The CDR3 nucleotides read TGCGCCAGCAACCGACTAGCGGGAGATACGCAGTATTTT. It specifies CASNRLAGDTQYF.

This clonotype was picked up many times. CDR3 DNA sequence: TGTGCCAGCAGTCTAAGACTAGCGGGGGCCTACGAGCAGTACTTC. Amino acid sequence: CASSLRLAGAYEQYF. V gene TRBV12-3 or TRBV12-4 combines with J gene TRBJ2-7, with 12 bases that match TRBD2. V lost 5 bases and J lost 2; bases outside the gene matches: 4. The CDR3 is 15 amino acids.

V is TRBV5-1 and J is TRBJ2-7, with a possible D match to TRBD1 (6 bases). The end of the DNA fits TRBJ2-5 better, so the J call may be wrong. The CDR3 has 18 residues. The germline CDR1 and CDR2 sequences are SGHRS and YFSETQ. CDR3 sequence reads: CASSPGLRSTGRQETQYF. For the CDR3, the DNA is TGCGCCAGCAGCCCAGGTTTGCGGTCAACAGGGCGCCAAGAGACCCAGTACTTC.

This clonotype was seen more than once but under ten times. The chain joins TRBV29-1 to TRBJ2-1, with 13 bases that match TRBD2. Germline lookup yields CDR1 SQVTM and CDR2 ANQGSEA. The V and J ends lost 5 bases and 8 bases, in that order; junction bases with no gene match: 12. CDR3 length equals 16 residues. As DNA, the CDR3 is TGCAGCGTTTGGGGGAGGGGACTAGCGGGGTTCTATGAGCAGTTCTTC. The encoded protein is CSVWGRGLAGFYEQFF.

In this sample, this clonotype turned up many times. The rearrangement uses TRBV7-2 and TRBJ2-3; D call uncertain. CDR1 is SGHTA and CDR2 is FQGNSA in the germline V gene. The ends were cut back, 0 bases at V and 4 bases at J, with 5 bases in the middle. The CDR3 spans 13 residues. The CDR3 nucleotides are TGTGCCAGCAGCTTAGCGGTCCCAGATACGCAGTATTTT. Residues: CASSLAVPDTQYF.

With regard to this clonotype: A much larger clone sits a single nucleotide away, making a read error possible. V usage is TRBV7-9 and J usage is TRBJ1-2; D call uncertain. The CDR3 runs to 11 residues. Germline V CDR1 and CDR2: SEHNR, FQNEAQ (reference sequence). The CDR3 spells CASSAAYGCTF. The CDR3 DNA is TGTGCCAGCAGCGCGGCCTATGGCTGCACCTTC.

In its sample, this clonotype was seen once. The chain carries TRBV6-2 or TRBV6-3 and TRBJ2-3, with D possibly TRBD2 on 6 matching bases. V was trimmed by 0 bases and J by 5 bases, leaving 12 bases between them. The germline gives CDR1 MNHEY, CDR2 SVGEGT. This CDR3 is 15 amino acids long. This CDR3 reads CASSYSGRLGDTQYF. For the CDR3, the DNA is TGTGCCAGCAGTTACTCGGGGAGGCTGGGAGATACGCAGTATTTT.

J is TRBJ2-5 and V is TRBV6-5, with 9 bases fitting TRBD1. The J call may not be correct, given that the DNA end is closer to TRBJ2-7. The CDR3 consists of 14 residues. CDR1 MNHEY and CDR2 SVGAGI come from the germline V gene. The CDR3 region is CASKVGTGYYEQYF. The CDR3 DNA is TGTGCCAGCAAAGTAGGGACAGGGTACTACGAGCAGTACTTC.

This clonotype was seen only a few times. The chain couples TRBV29-1 to TRBJ2-1, with TRBD1 matching over 7 bases. Germline V gene sequence: CDR1 SQVTM, CDR2 ANQGSEA. V trimming: 4 bases; J trimming: 4 bases; junction bases outside the gene matches: 4. The CDR3 is 13 amino acids. CDR3 in amino acids: CSVGLGQYNEQFF. The CDR3 nucleotides are TGCAGCGTTGGTTTGGGACAGTACAATGAGCAGTTCTTC.

This clonotype was counted only a few times. The chain combines TRBV11-2 with TRBJ2-2; TRBD2 aligns across 7 bases. V was pared by 6 bases and J by 6 bases, with 7 bases of the junction left unmatched. The germline gives CDR1 SGHAT, CDR2 FQNNGV. This CDR3 region has 14 residues. DNA for the CDR3: TGTGCCAGCAGTCAACTGAGCGGGGCCGGGGAGCTGTTTTTT. This sequence encodes CASSQLSGAGELFF.

V and J are TRBV12-3 or TRBV12-4 and TRBJ2-3; D gene unclear. The CDR3 is 15 residues long. The V end lost 6 bases, the J end lost 2 bases, and 15 bases lay between the germline ends. CDR3 nucleotide sequence: TGTGCCAGCAGCTCGGACGGGTACGTCACAGATACGCAGTATTTT. This gives the protein CASSSDGYVTDTQYF.